The rows below give T cell receptor beta chains drawn from one sample of a study of OX40 agonist ivuxolimab in advanced cancers. This table comes from immunoSEQ multiplex PCR, and its TCRdb copy is limited to in-frame clones, with some not included. The sample includes about 24,000 clones, around 83% of them seen just once. The specimen was CD4+ or CD8+ T cells sorted from blood, collected in a trial of the OX40 agonist ivuxolimab. These receptors were collected from an adult with an advanced solid tumor such as melanoma, head and neck, liver or kidney cancer. The CDR3 runs from the conserved cysteine through the conserved F or W. The order of the fields is clone size, D gene, J gene, V gene, CDR3 DNA, CDR3 protein. D genes are given only for firm matches. The size of a clone is reported for some rows only, either as once, few or many, or as a class for expanded clones.

>few|-|TRBJ2-6|TRBV11-2
TGTGCCAGCAGCTCAGGAAGACAGGAGCCCTCTGGGGCCAACGTCCTGACTTTC
CASSSGRQEPSGANVLTF
>-|-|TRBJ2-1|TRBV10-1
TGCGCCAGCAGTGACCCCGGGCTAGCAGACGATGAGCAGTTCTTC
CASSDPGLADDEQFF
>-|-|TRBJ1-4|TRBV18
TGTGCCAGCTCACTCGCGGGGACGTTCGTGTCCAAAAAACTGTTTTTT
CASSLAGTFVSKKLFF
>few|-|TRBJ1-1|TRBV7-8
TGTGCCAGCAGCTTAAGCTGGGGTTCGAACACTGAAGCTTTCTTT
CASSLSWGSNTEAFF
>-|TRBD1|TRBJ2-1|TRBV27
TGTGCCACCGTCCGATTCGGGACAGGGGACAATGAGCAGTTCTTC
CATVRFGTGDNEQFF
>-|-|TRBJ2-1|TRBV5-1
TGCGCCAGCAGCCATAGACTAGACCGTACCTACAATGAGCAGTTCTTC
CASSHRLDRTYNEQFF
>once|-|TRBJ1-1|TRBV14
TGTGCCAGCAGCCAAGGAGGTTGGTGGAACACTGAAGCTTTCTTT
CASSQGGWWNTEAFF
>-|TRBD2|TRBJ2-1|TRBV5-1
TGCGCCAGCAGCAAAAACACTGGGACTAGCGGGAGGGACTACAATGAGCAGTTCTTC
CASSKNTGTSGRDYNEQFF
>-|TRBD2|TRBJ2-7|TRBV11-3
TGTGCCAGCAGCTTTCAGGCTAGCGGGAGTGTCGTGCGCGAGCAGTACTTC
CASSFQASGSVVREQYF
>-|TRBD1|TRBJ1-2|TRBV5-1
TGCGCCAGCAGCCCAGACCCGGACAGGGAGTATGGCTACACCTTC
CASSPDPDREYGYTF
>-|-|TRBJ2-7|TRBV10-3
TGTGCCATCACGAGGGGGGGTAGCGGATTCTACGAGCAGTACTTC
CAITRGGSGFYEQYF
>-|TRBD1|TRBJ2-5|TRBV11-2
TGTGCCAGCAGCAGAGGGGGACAGACAGAGACCCAGTACTTC
CASSRGGQTETQYF
>-|TRBD2|TRBJ2-4|TRBV18
TGTGCCAGCTCACCACCCCGCGGGAGTGGTGGCGGAGCCAAAAACATTCAGTACTTC
CASSPPRGSGGGAKNIQYF
>few|TRBD2|TRBJ2-1|TRBV15
TGTGCCACCAGCAGAAGGAGCGGGGGGGCCGATGAGCAGTTCTTC
CATSRRSGGADEQFF
>-|-|TRBJ1-1|TRBV11-1
TGTGCCAGCAGCTTATCCGGCACTGAAGCTTTCTTT
CASSLSGTEAFF
>once|-|TRBJ2-3|TRBV5-1
TGCGCCAGCAGCCTTCCAGGGAGAACAGATACGCAGTATTTT
CASSLPGRTDTQYF
>-|-|TRBJ2-7|TRBV6-5
TGTGCCAGCTGGGGTAGAGGACAAGATAACTACGAGCAGTACTTC
CASWGRGQDNYEQYF
>-|-|TRBJ1-6|TRBV7-9
TGTGCCAGCAGCTTATTAGAGGGCTCACCCCTCCACTTT
CASSLLEGSPLHF
>few|-|TRBJ2-4|TRBV10-1
TGCGCCAGCAGTGACGGCGGTGCCAAAAACATTCAGTACTTC
CASSDGGAKNIQYF
>-|TRBD1|TRBJ1-6|TRBV7-2
TGTGCCAGCAGCTTGCAGGGGGGTAAGGATTCACCCCTCCACTTT
CASSLQGGKDSPLHF
>-|-|TRBJ1-2|TRBV19
TGTGCCAGTAGTAGGGCGGGTACTAACTATGGCTACACCTTC
CASSRAGTNYGYTF
>-|-|TRBJ2-5|TRBV5-4
TGTGCCAGCAGCTTGGCCACGGGGAAGGAGACCCAGTACTTC
CASSLATGKETQYF
>-|TRBD2|TRBJ2-3|TRBV6-6
TGTGCCAGCAGTCCCGAGCTAGCGGGAGTTGGAGATACGCAGTATTTT
CASSPELAGVGDTQYF
>-|TRBD1|TRBJ1-2|TRBV7-9
TGTGCCAGCAGCTTGGGACAGGCCTCATACTATGGCTACACCTTC
CASSLGQASYYGYTF
>-|TRBD2|TRBJ2-5|TRBV6-5
TGTGCCAGCAGTGGACTAGCGGGAGTTCAAGAGACCCAGTACTTC
CASSGLAGVQETQYF
>-|TRBD2|TRBJ2-3|TRBV11-1
TGTGCCAGCAGCTTAGAAATAGCGGGGCTCAGAAATACGCAGTATTTT
CASSLEIAGLRNTQYF
>-|-|TRBJ2-7|TRBV13
TGTGCCAGCAGCCCACAGGGTTCGTCCTACGAGCAGTACTTC
CASSPQGSSYEQYF
>-|TRBD2|TRBJ2-5|TRBV7-6
TGTGCCAGCCACCCCCAACAGACAGCTCCGGGACTAGCGGGGGGCCTCCTAGAGACCCAGTACTTC
CASHPQQTAPGLAGGLLETQYF
>-|-|TRBJ1-2|TRBV7-9
TGTGCCAGCAGCTTAGACGGGGTGTTGGGCTATGGCTACACCTTC
CASSLDGVLGYGYTF
>-|-|TRBJ2-7|TRBV18
TGTGCCAGCTCACCCGAGCAGGGACGAATTACCTACGAGCAGTACTTC
CASSPEQGRITYEQYF
>-|TRBD2|TRBJ2-7|TRBV10-2
TGCGCCAGCAGTGGGCTAGCGGGCTACGAGCAGTACTTC
CASSGLAGYEQYF
>-|-|TRBJ2-1|TRBV19
TGTGCCAGTAGTATAAGGGCAGGGCCATTGAATGAGCAGTTCTTC
CASSIRAGPLNEQFF
>-|-|TRBJ1-1|TRBV7-9
TGTGCCAGCAGCTTCAGGATGAACACTGAAGCTTTCTTT
CASSFRMNTEAFF
>-|-|TRBJ2-2|TRBV5-1
TGCGCCAGCAGCTTGGATGGGGCCACCGGGGAGCTGTTTTTT
CASSLDGATGELFF
>-|TRBD2|TRBJ2-2|TRBV30
TGTGCCTGGAGGCGGGGGGGCTTAACCGGGGAGCTGTTTTTT
CAWRRGGLTGELFF
>-|TRBD1|TRBJ2-7|TRBV7-9
TGTGCCAGCAGCGCCGCAGGGGGAAGCTCCTACGAGCAGTACTTC
CASSAAGGSSYEQYF
>-|TRBD2|TRBJ2-7|TRBV9
TGTGCCAGCAGCGTAGCCAGCGGGAGTTACGAGCAGTACTTC
CASSVASGSYEQYF
>-|-|TRBJ1-2|TRBV5-5
TGTGCCAGCAGCTCCAGGGGAGTTAACTATGGCTACACCTTC
CASSSRGVNYGYTF
>-|TRBD2|TRBJ2-3|TRBV9
TGTGCCAGCAGCGTTCGAGCGGGAGAGAGCTACGATACGCAGTATTTT
CASSVRAGESYDTQYF
>-|TRBD2|TRBJ2-3|TRBV19
TGTGCCAGTAGTATCGGCGGGAGCGACTCAGATACGCAGTATTTT
CASSIGGSDSDTQYF
>once|-|TRBJ1-5|TRBV27
TGTGCCAGCAGTTTATCAGGGGGTTTGAGGTACAATCAGCCCCAGCATTTT
CASSLSGGLRYNQPQHF
>-|TRBD1|TRBJ2-7|TRBV5-6
TGTGCCAGCAGCTTGGCCGGGACAGGGTACTACGAGCAGTACTTC
CASSLAGTGYYEQYF
>-|-|TRBJ1-5|TRBV19
TGTGCCAGTAGGCCTGACTTGGTAGGGCCCCAGCATTTT
CASRPDLVGPQHF
>-|-|TRBJ2-5|TRBV19
TGTGCCAGTAGTATAATAATAACAGAGACCCAGTACTTC
CASSIIITETQYF
>-|TRBD1|TRBJ1-4|TRBV5-1
TGCGCCAGCAGCCCGGACAGGAGGGGTGAAAAACTGTTTTTT
CASSPDRRGEKLFF
>-|-|TRBJ2-3|TRBV18
TGTGCCAGCTCACCTGCAGGGAACACAGATACGCAGTATTTT
CASSPAGNTDTQYF
>-|TRBD1|TRBJ1-2|TRBV6-1
TGTGCCAGCAGTTCGGGACAGGAAGGTACGGGCTACACCTTC
CASSSGQEGTGYTF
>once|TRBD1|TRBJ2-7|TRBV4-3
TGCGCCAGCAGCCAAGAGGGACAGGCCAACTACGAGCAGTACTTC
CASSQEGQANYEQYF
>-|-|TRBJ2-7|TRBV2
TGTGCCAGCAGTGGAGGGGGCTACGAGCAGTACTTC
CASSGGGYEQYF
>-|-|TRBJ2-1|TRBV19
TGTGCCAGTAGTGGCCGCAGGGTCCCCTCATACAATGAGCAGTTCTTC
CASSGRRVPSYNEQFF
>-|TRBD2|TRBJ2-2|TRBV4-2
TGTGCCAGCAGCGCGACTAGCAATACCCGCCGGGAGCTGTTTTTT
CASSATSNTRRELFF
>few|TRBD1|TRBJ2-5|TRBV7-9
TGTGCCAGCAGCACAGGGGGGTCGGGAGAGACCCAGTACTTC
CASSTGGSGETQYF
>-|-|TRBJ2-3|TRBV20-1
TGCAGTGCTGGCCACACAGATACGCAGTATTTT
CSAGHTDTQYF
>-|-|TRBJ1-3|TRBV25-1
TGTGCCAGCAGTGACAGGTCCGGAAACACCATATATTTT
CASSDRSGNTIYF
>-|-|TRBJ2-5|TRBV5-1
TGCGCCAGCAGGGAGGAGGGGTCGGAGACCCAGTACTTC
CASREEGSETQYF
>few|TRBD1|TRBJ1-4|TRBV5-6
TGTGCCAGCAGCTTTGGACAGGGGAGGTCTAATGAAAAACTGTTTTTT
CASSFGQGRSNEKLFF
>-|-|TRBJ2-5|TRBV6-1
TGTGCCAGCCGGGGGCCTAATAAAGAGACCCAGTACTTC
CASRGPNKETQYF